This TCR beta chain was sequenced for a study of technical replicates of blood from a handful of donors (dated by TCRdb to the late 2010s). Libraries were constructed by the immunoSEQ multiplex PCR assay. TCRdb retrieved this table from immuneACCESS and kept in-frame rearrangements only. Not all clones are present; in checked studies, unresolved V genes account for under half, and no reason is known for the remainder. Present in this sample are fewer than 100,000 clones, 85% to 95% of which were seen just once. The ten top clones hold approximately 0.28% of the sample. The V end loses 3 bases and the J end loses 1 base, and a stretch of 3 bases separates them. The CDR3 sequence holds 12 residues, the cysteine and phenylalanine included. CDR3 DNA is the only sequence kept; it has 36 bases, read in frame from the first base. According to the germline V gene, CDR1 reads MDHEN and CDR2 reads SYDVKM. This clone was counted between two and nine times. Its binding antigen is unknown. The input lacks base qualities; no much larger clone sits a single base away.

This clonotype originated in a human donor in good health. The chain uses TRBV28 and TRBJ1-1; the D segment cannot be called with confidence. The sequenced sample was T cells isolated from PBMCs. In nucleotide form, the sequence is TGTGCCAGCAGTTTGAGGAACACTGAAGCTTTCTTT. Translated, it reads CASSLRNTEAFF. The full variable domain, with segments outside the CDR3 supplied by the reference TRBV28 and TRBJ1-1 proteins, appears as DVKVTQSSRYLVKRTGEKVFLECVQDMDHENMFWYRQDPGLGLRLIYFSYDVKMKEKGDIPEGYSVSREKKERFSLILESASTNQTSMYLCASSLRNTEAFFGQGTRLTVV.